A selection of T cell receptor beta chains follows, all from one sample in a study of PD-1 blockade in mismatch repair-deficient tumors. Generated by immunoSEQ multiplex PCR, the TCRdb table keeps only in-frame clones and is missing some. The profile shows some 120,000 clones, about 88% of them singletons. The sequences come from peripheral blood, collected 44 weeks after starting pembrolizumab. The receptor set was obtained from an adult with mismatch repair-deficient cancer. Each CDR3 is given without its conserved first and last residue. Each record gives: J gene, V gene, CDR3 protein.

TRBJ2-7,TRBV5-6,ASSELAGAYEQY
TRBJ2-7,TRBV5-6,ASSLVGTETYEQY
TRBJ2-5,TRBV28,ASSFPRAGEQETQY
TRBJ2-7,TRBV28,ASSFGWAGQGVPYEQY
TRBJ2-1,TRBV11-2,ASSLDGWGRRPNEQF
TRBJ1-1,TRBV30,ACWGINTEAF
TRBJ1-5,TRBV7-8,ASSRRTGGLSNQPQH
TRBJ1-2,TRBV7-9,ATRGDYGYT
TRBJ2-3,TRBV7-2,ASSLRGGADTQY
TRBJ2-7,TRBV27,ASSGGPYEQY
TRBJ1-2,TRBV19,ASSIDTSGRYGYT
TRBJ2-4,TRBV28,ASSPVAGGDTKNIQY
TRBJ2-6,TRBV5-1,ASSLGGTGANVLT
TRBJ2-3,TRBV7-6,ASSLATVGLFTDTQY
TRBJ1-2,TRBV4-1,ASSQDTGRVYGYT
TRBJ2-1,TRBV7-2,ATMIEQGYNEQF
TRBJ2-1,TRBV28,ASMIPGQGAHEQF
TRBJ2-7,TRBV6-5,ASSYRGGGYEQY
TRBJ2-1,TRBV7-9,ASSLEGPGYNEQF
TRBJ2-4,TRBV30,AWSDNRGLQNIQY
TRBJ2-3,TRBV5-6,ASSLELDLTDTQY
TRBJ2-7,TRBV5-1,ASSLGPGTGGRPYEQY
TRBJ2-7,TRBV7-8,ASSPTTGELDEQY
TRBJ2-5,TRBV6-5,ASGGAAQGRETQY
TRBJ2-7,TRBV5-1,ASGLAGRNYEQY
TRBJ2-1,TRBV4-3,ASSQDPAPYNEQF
TRBJ2-7,TRBV27,ASSFRDRVYDEQY
TRBJ2-7,TRBV11-2,ASSLVVTDFLSEQY
TRBJ2-7,TRBV11-3,ASSLAGDREQY
TRBJ2-3,TRBV5-1,ASSLEFSDTQY
TRBJ1-5,TRBV25-1,ASSDPRGQPQH
TRBJ1-2,TRBV7-9,ASSFLGYEGYT
TRBJ2-7,TRBV6-1,ASSEGEVAVYEQY
TRBJ1-5,TRBV19,AGGGQVPPDSNQPQH
TRBJ2-1,TRBV28,ASSPQGRRDANEQF
TRBJ2-7,TRBV5-1,ASSFGQEGNEQY
TRBJ2-7,TRBV29-1,SVPGTGGTYEQY
TRBJ2-1,TRBV28,ASRHGTSGREQF
TRBJ2-7,TRBV7-9,ASSFSRDEQY
TRBJ2-7,TRBV28,ASSSAGTSGRAGSYEQY
TRBJ2-2,TRBV5-6,ASSTGTGNTGELF
TRBJ2-1,TRBV7-9,ASSPTGLYNEQF
TRBJ1-1,TRBV27,ASSLTGNTEAF
TRBJ1-2,TRBV30,AGWGHYGYT
TRBJ2-3,TRBV7-7,ASSPGQGATDTQY